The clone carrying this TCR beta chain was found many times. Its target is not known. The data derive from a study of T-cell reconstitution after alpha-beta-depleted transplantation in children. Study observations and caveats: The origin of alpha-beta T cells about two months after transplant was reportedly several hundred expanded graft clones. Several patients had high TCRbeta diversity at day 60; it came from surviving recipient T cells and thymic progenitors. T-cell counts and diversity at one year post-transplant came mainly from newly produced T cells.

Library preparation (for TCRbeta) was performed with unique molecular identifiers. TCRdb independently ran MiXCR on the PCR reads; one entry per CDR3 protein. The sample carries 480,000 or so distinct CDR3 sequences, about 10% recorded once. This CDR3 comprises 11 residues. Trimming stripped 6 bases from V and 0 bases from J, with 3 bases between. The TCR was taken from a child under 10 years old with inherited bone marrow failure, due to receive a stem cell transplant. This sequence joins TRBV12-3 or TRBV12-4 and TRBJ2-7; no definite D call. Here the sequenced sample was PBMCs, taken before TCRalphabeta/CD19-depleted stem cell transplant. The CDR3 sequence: CASSISYEQYF. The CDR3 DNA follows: TGTGCCAGCAGCATCTCCTACGAGCAGTACTTC.